A selection of T cell receptor beta chains follows, all from one sample in a study of shared clonotypes between healthy human individuals. Using immunoSEQ multiplex PCR, the repertoire was profiled, and TCRdb retains in-frame clones only, with some absent. The profile shows more than 400,000 clones, around 73% of them singletons. Sequenced: PBMCs. These receptors came from a middle-aged woman in good health. Some clones in this sample may be carry-over from other donors' samples. The CDR3 runs from the conserved cysteine through the conserved F or W. A D gene is named only where the DNA matches it firmly. Only part of the rows carry a size: once, few, many, or a class if the clone is expanded.

D	V	J	size	CDR3	DNA
TRBD2	TRBV19	TRBJ2-5	NA	CASSITSAQETQYF	TGTGCCAGTAGTATAACTAGCGCCCAAGAGACCCAGTACTTC
TRBD1	TRBV5-1	TRBJ1-3	NA	CASSETGGYSGNTIYF	TGCGCCAGCAGCGAAACAGGGGGCTACTCTGGAAACACCATATATTTT
NA	TRBV15	TRBJ1-5	NA	CATSRGGTEGQPQHF	TGTGCCACCAGCAGAGGGGGGACCGAGGGTCAGCCCCAGCATTTT
NA	TRBV5-1	TRBJ2-1	NA	CASSLLGPPSSYNEQFF	TGCGCCAGCAGCTTGCTGGGACCTCCGAGCTCCTACAATGAGCAGTTCTTC
NA	TRBV28	TRBJ1-1	NA	CASFAGTRGPNTEAFF	TGTGCCAGCTTCGCGGGGACCAGGGGTCCGAACACTGAAGCTTTCTTT
TRBD1	TRBV6-5	TRBJ1-1	NA	CASSSTPGQGAFF	TGTGCCAGCAGTTCCACCCCCGGACAGGGAGCTTTCTTT
TRBD1	TRBV29-1	TRBJ2-7	NA	CSVVGTGDSYEQYF	TGCAGCGTTGTGGGGACAGGTGACTCCTACGAGCAGTACTTC
TRBD2	TRBV2	TRBJ2-2	NA	CTSSVGGANTGELFF	TGTACCAGCAGTGTGGGAGGGGCGAACACCGGGGAGCTGTTTTTT
TRBD2	TRBV11-2	TRBJ2-1	NA	CASSPQREGANEQFF	TGTGCCAGCAGCCCCCAGCGGGAGGGGGCAAATGAGCAGTTCTTC
TRBD2	TRBV28	TRBJ2-7	NA	CASSSGSLGEQYF	TGTGCCAGCAGTAGCGGGAGTCTGGGCGAGCAGTACTTC
NA	TRBV6-9	TRBJ2-1	NA	CASSRDSAYNEQFF	TGTGCCAGCAGCCGCGACAGCGCTTACAATGAGCAGTTCTTC
NA	TRBV27	TRBJ1-1	few	CASRLRLNTEAFF	TGTGCCAGCAGACTCCGCCTGAACACTGAAGCTTTCTTT
TRBD2	TRBV7-2	TRBJ2-1	NA	CAARGSGTYNEQFF	TGTGCCGCAAGGGGTAGCGGGACCTACAATGAGCAGTTCTTC
NA	TRBV5-1	TRBJ2-5	NA	CASSLFLAGPQETQYF	TGCGCCAGCAGCTTGTTTCTGGCAGGACCGCAAGAGACCCAGTACTTC
TRBD1	TRBV18	TRBJ1-1	NA	CASSPDRGVNTEAFF	TGTGCCAGCTCACCGGACAGGGGCGTCAACACTGAAGCTTTCTTT
NA	TRBV9	TRBJ2-3	NA	CASSVAWSSDTQYF	TGTGCCAGCAGCGTAGCCTGGAGTTCAGATACGCAGTATTTT
NA	TRBV28	TRBJ1-5	NA	CASSIDRTSNQPQHF	TGTGCCAGCAGCATTGACAGAACTAGCAATCAGCCCCAGCATTTT
NA	TRBV30	TRBJ2-3	many	CAWSTATDTQYF	TGTGCCTGGAGTACGGCCACAGATACGCAGTATTTT
NA	TRBV7-7	TRBJ2-1	NA	CASSKRVGSYNEQFF	TGTGCCAGCAGCAAGCGGGTGGGGAGTTACAATGAGCAGTTCTTC
TRBD2	TRBV7-2	TRBJ2-2	NA	CASSKPTSGGNTGELFF	TGTGCCAGCAGCAAACCGACTAGCGGGGGGAACACCGGGGAGCTGTTTTTT
NA	TRBV5-1	TRBJ2-1	NA	CASSAQYNEQFF	TGCGCCAGCAGCGCTCAGTACAATGAGCAGTTCTTC
TRBD2	TRBV18	TRBJ2-7	NA	CASSPPGVAGAYEQYF	TGTGCCAGCTCACCACCTGGGGTAGCGGGAGCCTACGAGCAGTACTTC
NA	TRBV18	TRBJ2-7	NA	CASSRTEDYEQYF	TGTGCCAGCTCACGGACAGAAGACTACGAGCAGTACTTC
NA	TRBV6-1	TRBJ2-7	NA	CATAENSGEQYF	TGTGCCACCGCTGAGAATTCGGGGGAGCAGTACTTC
NA	TRBV7-8	TRBJ2-2	NA	CASSLDWGAGELFF	TGTGCCAGCAGCTTAGATTGGGGAGCCGGGGAGCTGTTTTTT
TRBD1	TRBV19	TRBJ1-2	NA	CASSNTPGTANYGYTF	TGTGCCAGTAGTAATACACCCGGGACAGCTAACTATGGCTACACCTTC
NA	TRBV19	TRBJ2-5	NA	CASSIKETQYF	TGTGCCAGTAGTATTAAAGAGACCCAGTACTTC
TRBD1	TRBV18	TRBJ1-1	few	CASSTWTGGAEAFF	TGTGCCAGCTCAACATGGACAGGGGGCGCTGAAGCTTTCTTT
TRBD2	TRBV9	TRBJ2-5	NA	CASSASSGQETQYF	TGTGCCAGCAGCGCATCTAGCGGACAAGAGACCCAGTACTTC
NA	TRBV25-1	TRBJ2-7	NA	CASSAFYEQYF	TGTGCCAGCAGTGCTTTCTACGAGCAGTACTTC
NA	TRBV7-8	TRBJ1-4	NA	CASSTTAEKLFF	TGTGCCAGCAGCACGACGGCTGAAAAACTGTTTTTT
TRBD1	TRBV29-1	TRBJ2-1	NA	CSVNRGDNEQFF	TGCAGCGTCAACAGGGGCGACAATGAGCAGTTCTTC
NA	TRBV7-9	TRBJ2-4	once	CASSLIIGSKNIQYF	TGTGCCAGCAGCCTTATCATAGGAAGCAAAAACATTCAGTACTTC
NA	TRBV4-2	TRBJ1-6	NA	CASSQDQGSLNSPLHF	TGTGCCAGCAGCCAAGATCAGGGCAGTCTTAATTCACCCCTCCACTTT
NA	TRBV5-1	TRBJ1-1	NA	CASSLDTAGGTEAFF	TGCGCCAGCAGCTTGGATACAGCCGGCGGAACTGAAGCTTTCTTT
TRBD1	TRBV30	TRBJ1-6	NA	CAWSTHRQGGSPLHF	TGTGCCTGGAGTACCCACCGACAGGGAGGTTCACCCCTCCACTTT
NA	TRBV6-6	TRBJ2-5	once	CASSPVGETQYF	TGTGCCAGCAGTCCGGTGGGAGAGACCCAGTACTTC
NA	TRBV27	TRBJ2-7	NA	CASSYRVWYEQYF	TGTGCCAGCAGTTACAGGGTGTGGTACGAGCAGTACTTC
NA	TRBV7-2	TRBJ2-2	few	CASSWLGSGELFF	TGTGCCAGCAGCTGGCTAGGATCCGGGGAGCTGTTTTTT
TRBD2	TRBV11-2	TRBJ2-2	NA	CASRGLAGGGTGELFF	TGTGCCAGCAGGGGATTAGCGGGAGGAGGCACCGGGGAGCTGTTTTTT
TRBD1	TRBV5-5	TRBJ1-5	NA	CASSFRDRDQPQHF	TGTGCCAGCAGTTTCCGGGACAGGGATCAGCCCCAGCATTTT
TRBD1	TRBV15	TRBJ1-5	many	CATSRGFQDRDLRPQHF	TGTGCCACCAGCAGAGGCTTTCAGGACAGGGACCTACGGCCCCAGCATTTT
TRBD2	TRBV30	TRBJ2-1	NA	CAWRRLAGREQFF	TGTGCCTGGAGGAGGCTAGCGGGTCGTGAGCAGTTCTTC
NA	TRBV18	TRBJ2-7	NA	CASSLDIDYEQYF	TGTGCCAGCTCACTTGACATTGATTACGAGCAGTACTTC
NA	TRBV18	TRBJ2-1	NA	CASSPSTGRLLNEQFF	TGTGCCAGCTCACCATCGACAGGGAGGCTCCTCAATGAGCAGTTCTTC
NA	TRBV2	TRBJ2-1	NA	CASSALKAGEQFF	TGTGCCAGCAGTGCCCTGAAAGCGGGTGAGCAGTTCTTC
TRBD2	TRBV28	TRBJ2-1	NA	CASSLGLAGYNEQFF	TGTGCCAGCAGTTTAGGACTAGCGGGATACAATGAGCAGTTCTTC
NA	TRBV30	TRBJ1-5	NA	CAIRRPGSKTQHF	TGTGCCATAAGAAGGCCGGGGAGTAAGACCCAGCATTTT
NA	TRBV5-6	TRBJ1-6	NA	CASSGQNSPLHF	TGTGCCAGCAGCGGTCAAAACTCACCCCTCCACTTT
TRBD2	TRBV5-1	TRBJ2-7	NA	CASSPGTSGGEQYF	TGCGCCAGCAGCCCCGGGACTAGCGGTGGGGAGCAGTACTTC